This T cell receptor (beta chain) originates from a study of T cell responses to AZD1222 COVID-19 vaccine. Study outcomes and limitations: White British donors predominated, females outnumbered males, and clonal diversity was possibly underestimated. After the peak T cell response, and only then, were repertoires sampled. An increase in Spike-specific TCR breadth and depth was observed after two AZD1222 doses.

The protocol was immunoSEQ multiplex PCR, while the TCRdb copy is restricted to in-frame clones and leaves out a portion. Found here are around 150,000 clones, 85% to 95% of them singletons; the top ten hold approximately 6.9%. Pooling covered second doses at about 4 or about 12 weeks. Germline assignment: CDR1 LNHDA and CDR2 SQIVND (reference sequence). The CDR3 contains 11 residues. The ends were cut back, 7 bases at V and 7 bases at J, with 10 bases in the middle. For this clone: The antigen is undetermined.

The sample consisted of peripheral blood, taken 28 days after the second AZD1222 dose. The chain carries TRBV19 and TRBJ1-1; D remains ambiguous. This TCR was sampled from an adult who received the AZD1222 COVID-19 vaccine. Here the CDR3 DNA reads TGTGCCAGTATACGGGCCGTTGAAGCTTTCTTT. Translation gives CASIRAVEAFF. The whole variable domain, filled in from reference TRBV19 and TRBJ1-1, reads DGGITQSPKYLFRKEGQNVTLSCEQNLNHDAMYWYRQDPGQGLRLIYYSQIVNDFQKGDIAEGYSVSREKKESFPLTVTSAQKNPTAFYLCASIRAVEAFFGQGTRLTVV.